Presented here are 5 T cell receptor beta chains from one specimen sequenced in a study of T cell changes during pregnancy in multiple sclerosis. The assay was immunoSEQ multiplex PCR, and TCRdb's table has in-frame clones only and misses some. The table has tens of thousands of clones, 75% to 95% seen once; the top ten hold around 1.8%. Sequenced here: peripheral blood, sampled after pregnancy. Receptors were obtained from a female donor in good health, enrolled as a control in a pregnancy study.

V gene TRBV9 combines with J gene TRBJ1-5; D perhaps matches TRBD1 (5 bases). V was clipped by 3 bases and J by 2 bases, with 9 bases between them. The CDR3 spans 14 residues. Per the germline V gene, CDR1 is SGDLS and CDR2 is YYNGEE. The CDR3 bases are TGTGCCAGCAGCGCTTCGGGGGGCAATCAGCCCCAGCATTTT. Protein: CASSASGGNQPQHF.

The CDR3 here is CASSFVQGPYEQYF. CDR3 coding DNA: TGTGCCAGCAGTTTCGTACAGGGCCCCTACGAGCAGTACTTC. The chain links TRBV27 to TRBJ2-7, with D maybe TRBD1 (6 bases). The germline CDR1 and CDR2 sequences are MNHEY and SMNVEV (reference sequence). The V gene lost 3 bases and the J gene lost 2 bases, with 11 bases spanning the gap. There are 14 residues in the CDR3.

The J gene is TRBJ2-5, the V gene TRBV18; TRBD2 matches 10 bases. The CDR3 runs to 18 residues. Germline assignment: CDR1 KGHSH and CDR2 LQKENI. V shed 0 bases, J shed 2 bases, and the junction held 9 bases outside the gene matches. As DNA, the CDR3 is TGTGCCAGCTCACCACCTTCTAGCGGGGGCCTCGAACAAGAGACCCAGTACTTC. Amino acids: CASSPPSSGGLEQETQYF.

The rearrangement links TRBV7-9 to TRBJ1-6; 8 positions agree with TRBD1. The CDR3 is 15 amino acids. The J segment lost 7 bases and the V segment lost 5 bases, leaving 7 bases of the junction unmatched. The germline V gene has CDR1 SEHNR and CDR2 FQNEAQ (reference sequence). The CDR3 loop is CASSPQGARNSPLHF. The CDR3 DNA follows: TGTGCCAGCAGCCCGCAGGGGGCCCGGAATTCACCCCTCCACTTT. Full variable domain (remainder filled in from reference TRBV7-9 and TRBJ1-6): DTGVSQNPRHKITKRGQNVTFRCDPISEHNRLYWYRQTLGQGPEFLTYFQNEAQLEKSRLLSDRFSAERPKGSFSTLEIQRTEQGDSAMYLCASSPQGARNSPLHFGNGTRLTVT.

This chain links TRBV18 with TRBJ1-1; D perhaps matches TRBD1 (5 bases). V lost 5 bases, J lost 6 bases, and 13 bases lay in between. This CDR3 has 13 amino acids. Germline V lookup: CDR1 KGHSH, CDR2 LQKENI. Here the CDR3 DNA reads TGTGCCAGCTCATTCTACCTAGGGGCTGAAGCTTTCTTT. Protein: CASSFYLGAEAFF.